This passage covers 5 T cell receptor beta chains from one sample sequenced in a study of shared clonotypes between healthy human individuals. Sequenced by immunoSEQ multiplex PCR; TCRdb stores in-frame clones only, minus some. The profile covers roughly 1 million clones, with about 76% appearing a single time and less than 1.5% taken by the ten largest. The sample consisted of memory CD4+ T cells sorted from blood. The subset here: CD45RA-negative fraction. The origin of the receptors is a man between 18 and 35 years old in good health.

This rearrangement joins TRBV9 to TRBJ2-5; D might be TRBD2 (5 bases). The ends were cut back, 4 bases at V and 4 bases at J, with 11 bases in the middle. Germline CDR1 is SGDLS and CDR2 is YYNGEE. This CDR3 is built from 13 residues. CDR3 loop: CASSPRDAETQYF. The CDR3 region has the DNA TGTGCCAGCAGCCCACGGGATGCAGAGACCCAGTACTTC.

The chain uses TRBV7-9 and TRBJ2-3; TRBD2 might be the D (5 bases). The CDR3 length is 18 residues. V dropped 5 bases and J dropped 8 bases, with 29 bases sitting between them. In germline, CDR1 is SEHNR, CDR2 FQNEAQ (reference sequence). The CDR3 DNA sequence: TGTGCCAGCAGCCGCATCACCATATCGACATCACGGGGAGTTACGCAGTATTTT. It yields the protein CASSRITISTSRGVTQYF.

The chain carries TRBV5-6 and TRBJ2-7, with no clear D. CDR3 length: 14 amino acids. V was cut by 4 bases and J by 4 bases, with 15 bases left in between. CDR1 and CDR2 from the germline V gene are SGHDT and YYEEEE. The CDR3 nucleotides are TGTGCCAGCAGCAGTGTCGATCTTGGTTACGAGCAGTACTTC. Translated: CASSSVDLGYEQYF.

The chain recombines TRBV7-3 with TRBJ1-2, with 7 bases fitting TRBD1. CDR1 is SGHTA and CDR2 is FQGTGA in the germline V gene. CDR3 length: 12 amino acids. The V gene end was trimmed by 8 bases and the J gene end by 3 bases; junction bases not matched to a gene: 3. The CDR3: CASVGTDYGYTF. CDR3 coding DNA: TGTGCCAGCGTGGGGACAGACTATGGCTACACCTTC. Together with reference TRBV7-3 and TRBJ1-2, the CDR3 gives the full variable domain: GAGVSQTPSNKVTEKGKYVELRCDPISGHTALYWYRQSLGQGPEFLIYFQGTGAADDSGLPNDRFFAVRPEGSVSTLKIQRTERGDSAVYLCASVGTDYGYTFGSGTRLTVV.

This clone was counted a single time. The rearrangement links TRBV9 to TRBJ2-1; TRBD2 aligns across 7 bases. The CDR3 is 16 amino acids. Trimming cost V 4 bases and J 2 bases; bases outside gene matches: 9. The germline CDR1 and CDR2 sequences are SGDLS and YYNGEE. CDR3 region: CASSPGGSGAYNEQFF. The CDR3 nucleotides are TGTGCCAGCAGCCCCGGAGGGAGCGGGGCCTACAATGAGCAGTTCTTC.